This entry is about one T cell receptor (beta chain). It has no known antigen specificity. It has no much larger one-base neighbor in the sample; base qualities were not kept. V is shortened by 0 bases, J by 3 bases, and the region joining them spans 9 bases. The CDR3 contains 15 residues, cysteine and phenylalanine counted. Of the read, only the CDR3 DNA is kept; its 45 bases are in frame from base 1. Based on the germline V gene, the CDR1 and CDR2 sequences are MGHRA and YSYEKL. These data originate in a study of blood T cells in healthy people across ages (dated by TCRdb to about 2015). Background on the whole study: In model experiments, template switching captured roughly one uniquely barcoded TCR beta cDNA molecule for every two T cells. Using deep sequencing normalized with unique cDNA molecular identifiers, the study measured how TCR beta repertoire diversity changes with age. To avoid experimental bias, donors of different ages were distributed randomly across sequencing lanes. Using the same blood draw, the study looked at two additional independent replicas of 1 million unique cDNA reads for two donors, one aged 18 to 30 and the other aged 80 or older. The donors were divided into four age groups: young (average approximately 17 years), middle-aged (about 39), aged (approximately 59) and long-lived (82). Results the study describes overall, beyond this receptor: The long-lived group showed more naive CD4+ T cells, fewer expanded clones and increased TCR diversity than the aged group, suggesting age selection. Since profiling was done on bulk unsorted PBMCs, naive and antigen-experienced compartments could not be conclusively compared. Because donor CMV infection status was unknown, age-related changes in expanded clonotypes were potentially confounded. As age increased, observed TCR beta diversity per million T cells dropped in a roughly linear way, and a significant reduction was already evident by age about 36. There was a strong correlation between observed TCR beta diversity and the percentage of naive T cells measured by flow cytometry. Estimates of total diversity based on one million sequenced T cells were considered lower bounds and underestimates.

Library generation was performed with 5' RACE. Sequenced on an Illumina HiSeq 2500. A second PCR of roughly 7 to 11 cycles was performed with a sample-barcoded 5' primer and a J-beta primer mix. Each TCR beta cDNA molecule received a unique molecular identifier from a template-switch 5' adaptor carrying 12 random nucleotides. Each sample yielded at least 3 million CDR3-containing paired-end reads. All of the RNA was converted into first-strand cDNA using the Mint cDNA synthesis kit, with a TRBC-specific oligonucleotide serving as the primer. Following uracil-DNA glycosylase treatment, a first 18-cycle PCR with universal primers M1SS and BC2_uni_R was performed on all cDNA. As for the authors' bioinformatics: Each sample was normalized by randomly selecting 1 million high-quality reads, each carrying a distinct molecular identifier. Instead of being binned into consensus sequences, reads that shared molecular identifiers were thrown out. MiTCR, with a Q25 quality threshold and the strictest error-elimination algorithm, was used for CDR3 identification, clonotype clustering and error correction. A nonparametric unseen species model with Euler transformation was used to estimate lower-bound total TCR beta diversity. TCRdb reworked the public reads: Q25 trimming with fastp, MiXCR clone assembly, productive beta chains retained. Entries are consolidated by CDR3 protein sequence, retaining the most common genes and DNA. V and J calls and clone size were set by TCRdb, not the authors. Across this sample there are 650,000 to 800,000 distinct CDR3 sequences, with around 52% seen only once. The ten largest clonotypes hold approximately 13% of the sample.

The 39 donors, aged roughly 6 to 95 years, were systemically healthy Caucasian individuals from Russia. Ten milliliters of peripheral blood were drawn from each donor into EDTA-treated Vacutainer tubes. Ficoll-Paque density-gradient centrifugation was used to isolate PBMCs, with at least 6.5 million obtained per sample. Total RNA was extracted from PBMCs with Trizol reagent, with at least 5.5 micrograms obtained per sample. For every donor, an aliquot of PBMCs went through flow cytometry to measure the percentages of naive CD45RAhigh/CD27high T cells. Sequencing was performed on blood. The chain is assembled from TRBV4-1 and TRBJ2-1; tentative D gene TRBD2, with 6 bases matching. This sequence was found in a woman of 80 years or more in good health. CDR3 protein: CASSQDPGVYNEQFF. The DNA sequence is as follows: TGCGCCAGCAGCCAAGATCCGGGAGTCTACAATGAGCAGTTCTTC.